Listed below are T cell receptor beta chains from one sample, sequenced in a study of chemoradiotherapy in HPV16-positive cancers. TCRdb's table, derived via immunoSEQ multiplex PCR, lists solely in-frame clones and lacks some. This sample yields roughly 28,000 clones, of which about four fifths are seen a single time; approximately 5.5% belongs to the top ten. Sequences were derived from blood, sampled from a patient who underwent chemoradiotherapy. These receptors originate from a human donor with HPV-associated anogenital cancer. Both conserved end residues are part of each CDR3. Fields, in order: J gene, D gene, clone size, V gene, CDR3 protein, CDR3 DNA. The D gene is left open where the match is weak. Some rows have no size entry. The others give once, few or many, or a class for an expanded clone.

J: TRBJ2-1
D: TRBD1
size: .
V: TRBV4-2
CDR3: CASSLPGQGKGEQFF
DNA: TGTGCCAGCAGTCTCCCGGGACAGGGAAAAGGTGAGCAGTTCTTC

J: TRBJ2-3
D: TRBD1
size: .
V: TRBV6-1
CDR3: CASSPGGHGTDTQYF
DNA: TGTGCCAGCAGTCCAGGGGGTCACGGCACAGATACGCAGTATTTT

J: TRBJ2-3
D: .
size: .
V: TRBV9
CDR3: CASSVAGREGADTQYF
DNA: TGTGCCAGCAGCGTAGCGGGCAGGGAAGGGGCAGATACGCAGTATTTT

J: TRBJ2-2
D: .
size: .
V: TRBV15
CDR3: CATSSQGTGELFF
DNA: TGTGCCACCAGCAGTCAGGGCACCGGGGAGCTGTTTTTT

J: TRBJ2-3
D: TRBD2
size: .
V: TRBV7-2
CDR3: CASNIAGDIQDTQYF
DNA: TGTGCCAGCAACATAGCGGGGGACATACAGGATACGCAGTATTTT

J: TRBJ1-2
D: .
size: once
V: TRBV7-2
CDR3: CASSLEGGDYGYTF
DNA: TGTGCCAGCAGCTTAGAGGGGGGAGACTATGGCTACACCTTC

J: TRBJ2-1
D: TRBD2
size: once
V: TRBV5-1
CDR3: CASSLETSSLGNEQFF
DNA: TGCGCCAGCAGCCTCGAGACTAGCTCACTCGGGAATGAGCAGTTCTTC

J: TRBJ2-3
D: .
size: .
V: TRBV7-8
CDR3: CASSLEWGGTDTQYF
DNA: TGTGCCAGCAGCTTAGAGTGGGGCGGCACAGATACGCAGTATTTT

J: TRBJ1-1
D: TRBD1
size: once
V: TRBV2
CDR3: CASSVGRGNGAFF
DNA: TGTGCCAGCAGTGTTGGCAGGGGGAACGGAGCTTTCTTT

J: TRBJ2-5
D: TRBD1
size: .
V: TRBV7-9
CDR3: CASSLGSGGEHGQYF
DNA: TGTGCCAGCAGCTTAGGCTCAGGGGGCGAGCATGGCCAGTACTTC

J: TRBJ2-5
D: .
size: once
V: TRBV7-2
CDR3: CASSLGHKETQYF
DNA: TGTGCCAGCAGCTTAGGCCACAAAGAGACCCAGTACTTC

J: TRBJ1-2
D: TRBD1
size: .
V: TRBV7-2
CDR3: CASSSGQGDYGYTF
DNA: TGTGCCAGCAGCTCCGGACAGGGAGACTATGGCTACACCTTC

J: TRBJ2-7
D: .
size: .
V: TRBV11-1
CDR3: CASSFDRHESSYEQYF
DNA: TGTGCCAGCAGCTTCGATCGACACGAGAGCTCCTACGAGCAGTACTTC

J: TRBJ1-1
D: .
size: .
V: TRBV6-1
CDR3: CASSDGDGVYTEAFF
DNA: TGTGCCAGCAGTGACGGGGACGGCGTTTACACTGAAGCTTTCTTT

J: TRBJ1-2
D: .
size: .
V: TRBV6-5
CDR3: CASSPRRTEDYGYTF
DNA: TGTGCCAGCAGCCCTCGCCGGACAGAAGACTATGGCTACACCTTC

J: TRBJ1-4
D: TRBD1
size: few
V: TRBV7-8
CDR3: CASSLEGTGDEKLFF
DNA: TGTGCCAGCAGCTTAGAAGGGACAGGGGATGAAAAACTGTTTTTT

J: TRBJ1-2
D: TRBD1
size: .
V: TRBV6-5
CDR3: CASLPGQGVNGYTF
DNA: TGTGCCAGTCTACCGGGACAGGGTGTTAATGGCTACACCTTC

J: TRBJ1-2
D: TRBD1
size: .
V: TRBV9
CDR3: CASTEQDRGYGYTF
DNA: TGTGCCAGCACAGAACAAGACAGGGGCTATGGCTACACCTTC

J: TRBJ1-1
D: .
size: .
V: TRBV6-6
CDR3: CASSRDGNTEAFF
DNA: TGTGCCAGCAGCCGGGACGGGAACACTGAAGCTTTCTTT

J: TRBJ1-5
D: TRBD1
size: .
V: TRBV30
CDR3: CAWNAGTGENQPQHF
DNA: TGTGCCTGGAATGCCGGGACAGGGGAAAATCAGCCCCAGCATTTT

J: TRBJ2-5
D: TRBD2
size: .
V: TRBV27
CDR3: CASSLRLAGGPGETQYF
DNA: TGTGCCAGCAGTCTAAGACTAGCGGGGGGGCCCGGGGAGACCCAGTACTTC

J: TRBJ2-5
D: .
size: .
V: TRBV5-8
CDR3: CASSLSAPGTQYF
DNA: TGTGCCAGCAGCTTGTCAGCCCCGGGGACCCAGTACTTC

J: TRBJ1-3
D: .
size: once
V: TRBV28
CDR3: CASSLTTETGNTIYF
DNA: TGTGCCAGCAGTTTAACGACAGAGACTGGAAACACCATATATTTT

J: TRBJ2-5
D: TRBD2
size: .
V: TRBV27
CDR3: CASSLIGTISQETQYF
DNA: TGTGCCAGCAGTTTAATCGGGACTATTTCCCAAGAGACCCAGTACTTC

J: TRBJ2-1
D: TRBD2
size: .
V: TRBV7-3
CDR3: CASSLTTTSGRNNEQFF
DNA: TGTGCCAGCAGCTTAACTACCACTAGCGGGAGAAACAATGAGCAGTTCTTC

J: TRBJ1-3
D: TRBD1
size: .
V: TRBV9
CDR3: CARRGPPQGAAGNTIYF
DNA: TGTGCCAGAAGGGGTCCTCCGCAGGGGGCTGCTGGAAACACCATATATTTT

J: TRBJ1-2
D: .
size: .
V: TRBV6-5
CDR3: CASSYLGGARGYTF
DNA: TGTGCCAGCAGTTACCTCGGGGGGGCTCGGGGCTACACCTTC

J: TRBJ2-5
D: .
size: .
V: TRBV7-2
CDR3: CASSFWTGREETQYF
DNA: TGTGCCAGCAGCTTTTGGACAGGGAGGGAAGAGACCCAGTACTTC

J: TRBJ1-6
D: .
size: .
V: TRBV7-2
CDR3: CASSLGGVGAHNSPLHF
DNA: TGTGCCAGCAGCTTGGGAGGGGTAGGGGCTCATAATTCACCCCTCCACTTT

J: TRBJ2-3
D: .
size: once
V: TRBV9
CDR3: CASSSGDTQYF
DNA: TGTGCCAGCAGCTCCGGGGATACGCAGTATTTT

J: TRBJ2-3
D: TRBD2
size: .
V: TRBV5-1
CDR3: CASSLEGRGGLDTQYF
DNA: TGCGCCAGCAGCTTGGAGGGGCGGGGGGGCCTTGATACGCAGTATTTT

J: TRBJ2-3
D: TRBD2
size: .
V: TRBV2
CDR3: CASSVASGRTDTQYF
DNA: TGTGCCAGCAGTGTCGCTAGCGGACGCACAGATACGCAGTATTTT

J: TRBJ1-1
D: .
size: .
V: TRBV19
CDR3: CASGVDTEAFF
DNA: TGTGCCAGTGGGGTGGACACTGAAGCTTTCTTT

J: TRBJ2-1
D: .
size: .
V: TRBV6-1
CDR3: CASGNEYNEQFF
DNA: TGTGCCAGCGGAAACGAATACAATGAGCAGTTCTTC

J: TRBJ1-1
D: .
size: .
V: TRBV5-1
CDR3: CASSLVFGLMNTEAFF
DNA: TGCGCCAGCAGCTTGGTTTTCGGGTTAATGAACACTGAAGCTTTCTTT

J: TRBJ1-2
D: .
size: .
V: TRBV28
CDR3: CASSLGGANYGYTF
DNA: TGTGCCAGCAGTTTGGGGGGGGCTAACTATGGCTACACCTTC

J: TRBJ2-3
D: .
size: .
V: TRBV5-4
CDR3: CASSFFSSQASTDTQYF
DNA: TGTGCCAGCAGCTTCTTCTCTTCACAGGCAAGCACAGATACGCAGTATTTT

J: TRBJ2-3
D: .
size: .
V: TRBV9
CDR3: CASSVQGVADTQYF
DNA: TGTGCCAGCAGCGTCCAGGGCGTTGCAGATACGCAGTATTTT

J: TRBJ2-7
D: .
size: .
V: TRBV11-2
CDR3: CASSLGLTYEQYF
DNA: TGTGCCAGCAGCTTAGGACTCACCTACGAGCAGTACTTC

J: TRBJ2-5
D: .
size: .
V: TRBV30
CDR3: CAWSVSGAETQYF
DNA: TGTGCCTGGAGTGTTAGCGGAGCGGAGACCCAGTACTTC

J: TRBJ2-7
D: .
size: .
V: TRBV7-8
CDR3: CASSLLRVSNEQYF
DNA: TGTGCCAGCAGCTTATTGAGGGTATCCAACGAGCAGTACTTC